The rows below give T cell receptor beta chains drawn from one sample of a study of blood T cell repertoires in COVID-19. Clones were sequenced by immunoSEQ multiplex PCR, and TCRdb holds only the in-frame ones, with some missing. The repertoire holds approximately 190,000 clones, with roughly 87% as singletons. The sequenced sample was peripheral blood. All receptors come from a woman aged 55-70 years with COVID-19, enrolled during active disease. Both conserved end residues are part of each CDR3. A D gene is named only where the DNA matches it firmly.

J gene | V gene | D gene | CDR3 DNA | CDR3 protein
TRBJ2-5 | TRBV7-6 | . | TGTGCCAGCAGCGCCGGGACATTTCAAGGGACCCAGTACTTC | CASSAGTFQGTQYF
TRBJ2-1 | TRBV7-3 | . | TGTGCCAGCAGCTTAGAACAGGGTTCCTACAATGAGCAGTTCTTC | CASSLEQGSYNEQFF
TRBJ1-6 | TRBV16 | TRBD1 | TGTGCCAGCAGCCGCCTAGGACAGGGCACCTCACCCCTCCACTTT | CASSRLGQGTSPLHF
TRBJ1-5 | TRBV19 | . | TGTGCCAGTAGTCGTCGGGCAGGGGTGCGCTTAGTTAATCAGCCCCAGCATTTT | CASSRRAGVRLVNQPQHF
TRBJ1-6 | TRBV6-1 | . | TGTGCCAGCAGTGAAGACTCCACGGGGGGTTCACCCCTCCACTTT | CASSEDSTGGSPLHF
TRBJ1-5 | TRBV30 | . | TGTGCCTGGAGTGATGGCAGGGGTCAGCCCCAGCATTTT | CAWSDGRGQPQHF
TRBJ1-5 | TRBV5-1 | TRBD1 | TGCGCCAGCAGCTCGGGGACAGGGTCGGAGCCCCAGCATTTT | CASSSGTGSEPQHF
TRBJ1-2 | TRBV19 | . | TGTGCCACCAGTCGTGGGGGACTGGGAGTATCGGGCTACACCTTC | CATSRGGLGVSGYTF
TRBJ1-2 | TRBV29-1 | TRBD1 | TGCAGCTTGGGCCCGACAGGGGACTATGGCTACACCTTC | CSLGPTGDYGYTF
TRBJ2-7 | TRBV30 | . | TGTGCCTGGAGGGAGGTGCGGTACGAGCAGTACTTC | CAWREVRYEQYF